This T cell receptor beta chain stems from a study of shared clonotypes between healthy human individuals. Regarding this clone: Different DNA sequences within this sample yield the same CDR3.

Germline lookup yields CDR1 SGHRS and CDR2 YFSETQ. CDR3 length: 15 residues. V gave up 0 bases and J gave up 10 bases, with 14 bases separating them. Assay: immunoSEQ multiplex PCR; the TCRdb copy retains only in-frame clones and omits some. The repertoire holds 2,500,000 or so clones, with 90% to 95% as singletons. V and J are TRBV5-1 and TRBJ1-6; possible D gene TRBD1, 6 bases. Sequenced: naive CD4+ T cells sorted from blood. Subset: CD45RA+ positively selected. The source is a man between 18 and 35 years old in good health. The CDR3 DNA sequence: TGCGCCAGCAGCTTGGGGCAGGGGAGTGGGTCACCCCTCCACTTT. Its translation is CASSLGQGSGSPLHF.